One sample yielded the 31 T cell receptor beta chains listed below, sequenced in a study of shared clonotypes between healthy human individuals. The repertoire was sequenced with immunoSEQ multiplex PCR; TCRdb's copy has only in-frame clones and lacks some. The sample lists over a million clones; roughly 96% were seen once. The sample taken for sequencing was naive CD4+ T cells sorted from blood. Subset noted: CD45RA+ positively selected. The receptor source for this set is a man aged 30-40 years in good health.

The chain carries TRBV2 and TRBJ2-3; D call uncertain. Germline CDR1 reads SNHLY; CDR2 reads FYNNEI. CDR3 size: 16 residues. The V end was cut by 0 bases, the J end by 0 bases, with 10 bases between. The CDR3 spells CASSEARLGSTDTQYF. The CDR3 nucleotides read TGTGCCAGCAGTGAAGCGAGGCTTGGAAGCACAGATACGCAGTATTTT.

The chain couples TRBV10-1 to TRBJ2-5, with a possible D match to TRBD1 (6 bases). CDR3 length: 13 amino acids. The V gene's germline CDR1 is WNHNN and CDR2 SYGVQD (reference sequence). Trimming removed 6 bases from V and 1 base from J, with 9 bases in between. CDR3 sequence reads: CASSRQVQETQYF. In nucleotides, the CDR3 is TGCGCCAGCAGCAGACAGGTCCAAGAGACCCAGTACTTC.

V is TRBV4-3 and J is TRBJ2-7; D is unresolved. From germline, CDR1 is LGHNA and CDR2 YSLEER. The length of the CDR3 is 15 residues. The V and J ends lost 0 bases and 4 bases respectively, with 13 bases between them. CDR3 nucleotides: TGCGCCAGCAGCCAAGAAACATCTTCGAGTTACGAGCAGTACTTC. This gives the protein CASSQETSSSYEQYF.

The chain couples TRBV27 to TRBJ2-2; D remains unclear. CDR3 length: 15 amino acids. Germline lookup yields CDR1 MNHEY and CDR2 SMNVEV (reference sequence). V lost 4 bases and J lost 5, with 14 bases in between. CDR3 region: CASSSPLRKTGELFF. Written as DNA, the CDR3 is TGTGCCAGCAGTTCCCCCTTACGTAAAACCGGGGAGCTGTTTTTT.

The CDR3, as DNA: TGCGCCAGCATGATGGGTGACCGGGATACGCAGTATTTT. It is translated as CASMMGDRDTQYF. The chain joins TRBV5-1 to TRBJ2-3; unclear D gene. The germline V gene encodes CDR1 SGHRS and CDR2 YFSETQ. The ends were cut back, 6 bases at V and 6 bases at J, with 14 bases in the middle. CDR3 length equals 13 residues.

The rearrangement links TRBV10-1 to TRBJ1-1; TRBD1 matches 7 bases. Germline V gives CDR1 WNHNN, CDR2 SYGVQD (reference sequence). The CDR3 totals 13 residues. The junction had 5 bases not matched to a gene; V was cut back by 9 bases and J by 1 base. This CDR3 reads CASRQGWNTEAFF. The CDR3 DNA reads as TGCGCCAGTAGACAGGGTTGGAACACTGAAGCTTTCTTT.

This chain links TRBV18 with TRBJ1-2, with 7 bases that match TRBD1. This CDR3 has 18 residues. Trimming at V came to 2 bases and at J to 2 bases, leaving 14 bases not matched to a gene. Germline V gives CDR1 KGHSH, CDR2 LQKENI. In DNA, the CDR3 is TGTGCCAGCTCACCAGTGACAGGGCTACAGAATCGCAACTATGGCTACACCTTC. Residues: CASSPVTGLQNRNYGYTF.

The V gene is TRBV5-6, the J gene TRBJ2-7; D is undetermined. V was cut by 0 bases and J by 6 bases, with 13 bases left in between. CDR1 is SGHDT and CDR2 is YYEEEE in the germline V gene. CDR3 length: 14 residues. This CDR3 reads CASSLEAVAIEQYF. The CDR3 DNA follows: TGTGCCAGCAGCTTGGAGGCTGTGGCGATCGAGCAGTACTTC.

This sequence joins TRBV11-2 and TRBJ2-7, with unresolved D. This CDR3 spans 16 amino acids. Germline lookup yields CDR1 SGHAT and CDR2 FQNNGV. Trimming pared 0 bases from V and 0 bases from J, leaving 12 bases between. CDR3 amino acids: CASSLDRYYSSYEQYF. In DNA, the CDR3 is TGTGCCAGCAGCTTAGATAGGTACTATAGCTCCTACGAGCAGTACTTC. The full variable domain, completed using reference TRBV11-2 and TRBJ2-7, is EAGVAQSPRYKIIEKRQSVAFWCNPISGHATLYWYQQILGQGPKLLIQFQNNGVVDDSQLPKDRFSAERLKGVDSTLKIQPAKLEDSAVYLCASSLDRYYSSYEQYFGPGTRLTVT.

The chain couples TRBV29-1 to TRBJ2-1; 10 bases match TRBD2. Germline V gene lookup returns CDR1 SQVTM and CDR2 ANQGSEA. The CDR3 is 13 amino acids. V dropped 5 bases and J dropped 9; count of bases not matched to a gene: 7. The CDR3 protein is CSVLASGSVEQFF. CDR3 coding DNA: TGCAGCGTTCTCGCTAGCGGGAGCGTTGAGCAGTTCTTC.

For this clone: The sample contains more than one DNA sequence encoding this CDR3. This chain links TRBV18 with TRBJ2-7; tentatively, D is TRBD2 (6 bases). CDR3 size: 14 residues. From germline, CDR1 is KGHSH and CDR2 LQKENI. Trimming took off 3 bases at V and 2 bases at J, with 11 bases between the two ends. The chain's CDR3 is CASSPRDSTYEQYF. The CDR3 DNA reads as TGTGCCAGCTCACCCCGGGACTCAACCTACGAGCAGTACTTC.

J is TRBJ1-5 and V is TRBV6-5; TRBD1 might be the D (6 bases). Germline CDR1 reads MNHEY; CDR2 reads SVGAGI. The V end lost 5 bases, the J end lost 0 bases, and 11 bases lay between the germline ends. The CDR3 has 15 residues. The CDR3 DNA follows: TGTGCCAGCAGTCTGGACAGTGATAGCAATCAGCCCCAGCATTTT. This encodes CASSLDSDSNQPQHF.

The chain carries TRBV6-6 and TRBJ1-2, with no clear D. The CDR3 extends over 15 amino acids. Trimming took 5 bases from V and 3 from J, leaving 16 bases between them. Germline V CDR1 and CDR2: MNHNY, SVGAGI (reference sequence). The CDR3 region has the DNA TGTGCCAGCAGTCGGCCCGGGATCTCAGACTATGGCTACACCTTC. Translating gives CASSRPGISDYGYTF.

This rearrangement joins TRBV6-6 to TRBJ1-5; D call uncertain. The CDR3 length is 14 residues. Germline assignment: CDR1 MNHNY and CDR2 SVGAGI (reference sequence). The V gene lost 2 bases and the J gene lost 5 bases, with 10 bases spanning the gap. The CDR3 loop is CASSYDRYDQPQHF. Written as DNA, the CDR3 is TGTGCCAGCAGTTACGATAGGTACGATCAGCCCCAGCATTTT.

The CDR3 spells CASSQAWFTGGFYEQYF. CDR3 coding DNA: TGCGCCAGCAGCCAAGCATGGTTTACAGGGGGCTTCTACGAGCAGTACTTC. The chain links TRBV4-3 to TRBJ2-7; TRBD1 aligns across 9 bases. Germline V gives CDR1 LGHNA, CDR2 YSLEER. V dropped 1 base and J dropped 3; count of bases not matched to a gene: 10. The CDR3 has 17 amino acids.

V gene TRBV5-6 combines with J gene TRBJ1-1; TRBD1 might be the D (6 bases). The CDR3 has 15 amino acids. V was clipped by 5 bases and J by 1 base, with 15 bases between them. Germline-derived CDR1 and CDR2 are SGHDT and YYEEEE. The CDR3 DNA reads TGTGCCAGCAGAACGAGACAGGCTACGAACACTGAAGCTTTCTTT. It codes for CASRTRQATNTEAFF.

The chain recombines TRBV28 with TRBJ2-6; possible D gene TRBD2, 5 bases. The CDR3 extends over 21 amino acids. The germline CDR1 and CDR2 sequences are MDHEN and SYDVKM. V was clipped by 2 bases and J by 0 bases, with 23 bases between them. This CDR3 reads CASSLIGEQPKRVSGANVLTF. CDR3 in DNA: TGTGCCAGCAGTTTAATTGGGGAGCAACCAAAGCGCGTCTCTGGGGCCAACGTCCTGACTTTC. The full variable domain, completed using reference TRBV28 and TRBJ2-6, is DVKVTQSSRYLVKRTGEKVFLECVQDMDHENMFWYRQDPGLGLRLIYFSYDVKMKEKGDIPEGYSVSREKKERFSLILESASTNQTSMYLCASSLIGEQPKRVSGANVLTFGAGSRLTVL.

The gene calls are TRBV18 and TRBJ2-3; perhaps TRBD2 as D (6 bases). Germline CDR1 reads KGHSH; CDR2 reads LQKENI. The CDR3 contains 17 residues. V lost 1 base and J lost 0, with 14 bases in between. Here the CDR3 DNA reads TGTGCCAGCTCACCACTTTCGCGGGGATCTAGCACAGATACGCAGTATTTT. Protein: CASSPLSRGSSTDTQYF.

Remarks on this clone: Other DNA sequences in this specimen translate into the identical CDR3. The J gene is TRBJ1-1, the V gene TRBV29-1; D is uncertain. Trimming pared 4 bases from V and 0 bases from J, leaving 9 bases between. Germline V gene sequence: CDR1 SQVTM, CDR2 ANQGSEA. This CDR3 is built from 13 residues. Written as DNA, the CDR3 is TGCAGCGTTGTTGGACGCATGAACACTGAAGCTTTCTTT. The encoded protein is CSVVGRMNTEAFF.

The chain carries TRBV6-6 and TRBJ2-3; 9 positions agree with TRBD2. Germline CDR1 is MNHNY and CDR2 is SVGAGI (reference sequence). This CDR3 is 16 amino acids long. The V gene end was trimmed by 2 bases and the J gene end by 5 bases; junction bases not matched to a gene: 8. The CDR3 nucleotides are TGTGCCAGCAGTTACGGCGGGGGGGGAGGAGGAGATACGCAGTATTTT. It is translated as CASSYGGGGGGDTQYF.

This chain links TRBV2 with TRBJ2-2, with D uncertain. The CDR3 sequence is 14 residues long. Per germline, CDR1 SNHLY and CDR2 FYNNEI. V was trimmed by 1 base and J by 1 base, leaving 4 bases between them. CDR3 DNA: TGTGCCAGCAGTGAAGGTCAGAACACCGGGGAGCTGTTTTTT. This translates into CASSEGQNTGELFF. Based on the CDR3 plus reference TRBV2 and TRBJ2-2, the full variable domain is EPEVTQTPSHQVTQMGQEVILRCVPISNHLYFYWYRQILGQKVEFLVSFYNNEISEKSEIFDDQFSVERPDGSNFTLKIRSTKLEDSAMYFCASSEGQNTGELFFGEGSRLTVL.

The CDR3 bases are TGTGCCAGCAGCTTTGGACAGTTCTATGGCTACACCTTC. The encoded protein is CASSFGQFYGYTF. The chain carries TRBV5-4 and TRBJ1-2; D might be TRBD1 (6 bases). This CDR3 contains 13 residues. Germline values: CDR1 SGHNT, CDR2 YYREEE (reference sequence). Deletions cut 2 bases from V and 4 bases from J, with 9 bases between.

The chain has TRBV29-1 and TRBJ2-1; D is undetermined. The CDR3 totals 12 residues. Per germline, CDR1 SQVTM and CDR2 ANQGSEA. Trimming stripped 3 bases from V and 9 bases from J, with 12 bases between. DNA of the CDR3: TGCAGCGTTGACCCGAGTATCGGTGAGCAGTTCTTC. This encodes CSVDPSIGEQFF.

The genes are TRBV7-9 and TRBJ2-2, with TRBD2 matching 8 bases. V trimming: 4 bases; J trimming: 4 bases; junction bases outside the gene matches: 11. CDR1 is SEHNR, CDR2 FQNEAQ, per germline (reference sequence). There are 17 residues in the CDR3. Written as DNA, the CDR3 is TGTGCCAGCAGCTCCATCCGCGGGGGGCGCGGCACCGGGGAGCTGTTTTTT. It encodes CASSSIRGGRGTGELFF. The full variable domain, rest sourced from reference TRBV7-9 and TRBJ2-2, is DTGVSQNPRHKITKRGQNVTFRCDPISEHNRLYWYRQTLGQGPEFLTYFQNEAQLEKSRLLSDRFSAERPKGSFSTLEIQRTEQGDSAMYLCASSSIRGGRGTGELFFGEGSRLTVL.

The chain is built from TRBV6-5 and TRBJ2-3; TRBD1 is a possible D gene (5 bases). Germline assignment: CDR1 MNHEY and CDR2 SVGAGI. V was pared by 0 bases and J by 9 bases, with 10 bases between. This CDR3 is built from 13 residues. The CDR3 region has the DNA TGTGCCAGCAGTTACTCGACAGCTCAAACGCAGTATTTT. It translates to CASSYSTAQTQYF.

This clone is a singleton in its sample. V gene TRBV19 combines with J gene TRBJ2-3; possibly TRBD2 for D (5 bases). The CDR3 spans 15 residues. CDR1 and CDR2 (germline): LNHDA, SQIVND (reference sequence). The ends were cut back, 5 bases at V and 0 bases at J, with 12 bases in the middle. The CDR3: CASSGSGASTDTQYF. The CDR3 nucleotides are TGTGCCAGTAGTGGGAGCGGAGCTAGCACAGATACGCAGTATTTT.

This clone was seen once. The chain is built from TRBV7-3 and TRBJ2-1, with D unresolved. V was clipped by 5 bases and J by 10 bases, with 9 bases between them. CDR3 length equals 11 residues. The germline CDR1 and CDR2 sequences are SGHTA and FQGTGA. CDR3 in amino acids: CASSPGGEQFF. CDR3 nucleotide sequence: TGTGCCAGCAGCCCCGGTGGGGAGCAGTTCTTC.

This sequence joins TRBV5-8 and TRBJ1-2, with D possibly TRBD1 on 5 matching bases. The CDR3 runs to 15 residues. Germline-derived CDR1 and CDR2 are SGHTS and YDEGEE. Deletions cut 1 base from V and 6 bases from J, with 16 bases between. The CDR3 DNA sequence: TGTGCCAGCAGCTTGAGTCCGGGGCCCCTCGATGGCTACACCTTC. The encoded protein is CASSLSPGPLDGYTF.

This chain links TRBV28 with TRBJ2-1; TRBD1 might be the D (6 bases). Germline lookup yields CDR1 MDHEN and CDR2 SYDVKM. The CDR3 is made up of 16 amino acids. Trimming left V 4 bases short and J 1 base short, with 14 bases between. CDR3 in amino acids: CASSSPFDRSYNEQFF. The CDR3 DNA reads TGTGCCAGCAGTTCACCTTTCGACAGGTCCTACAATGAGCAGTTCTTC.

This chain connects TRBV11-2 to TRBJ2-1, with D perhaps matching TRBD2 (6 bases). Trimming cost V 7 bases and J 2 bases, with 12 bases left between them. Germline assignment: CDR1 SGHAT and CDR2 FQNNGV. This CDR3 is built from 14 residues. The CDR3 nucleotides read TGTGCCAGCACCTTGACTAGAACCTACAATGAGCAGTTCTTC. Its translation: CASTLTRTYNEQFF.

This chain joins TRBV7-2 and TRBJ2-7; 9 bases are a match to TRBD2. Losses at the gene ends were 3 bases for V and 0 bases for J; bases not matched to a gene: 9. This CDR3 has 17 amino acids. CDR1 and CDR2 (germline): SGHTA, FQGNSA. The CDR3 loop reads CASSFFSGSPSSYEQYF. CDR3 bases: TGTGCCAGCAGCTTTTTTAGCGGGAGCCCCAGCTCCTACGAGCAGTACTTC. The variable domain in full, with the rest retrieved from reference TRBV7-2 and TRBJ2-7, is GAGVSQSPSNKVTEKGKDVELRCDPISGHTALYWYRQSLGQGLEFLIYFQGNSAPDKSGLPSDRFSAERTGGSVSTLTIQRTQQEDSAVYLCASSFFSGSPSSYEQYFGPGTRLTVT.